This T cell receptor (beta chain) was documented in a study of OX40 agonist ivuxolimab in advanced cancers. Background on the study: A diagnosis of hepatocellular carcinoma, melanoma, renal cell or head and neck cancer was present in dose-escalation patients. Subjects had a mean age of roughly 60 years, with a range of 23 to 79; just over 80% were male. Previous treatment with anti-PD-1, anti-PD-L1 or anti-CTLA-4 therapy was allowed; over 35% had received some.

Comments on this clone: Its specificity is not known.

Study-wide points: Clonal expansion was among the lowest in partial responders at 0.1-3.0 mg/kg, especially CD8+.

V lost 2 bases and J lost 1; bases outside the gene matches: 12. This CDR3 is built from 18 residues. Germline V gene lookup returns CDR1 SEHNR and CDR2 FQNEAQ (reference sequence). Method: immunoSEQ multiplex PCR; TCRdb's copy keeps in-frame clones and lacks some. The sample contains tens of thousands of clones, 92% of which appear only once. The sequencing used CD4+ or CD8+ T cells sorted from blood, collected in a trial of the OX40 agonist ivuxolimab. The sequence was obtained from an adult with an advanced solid tumor such as melanoma, head and neck, liver or kidney cancer. J is TRBJ2-3 and V is TRBV7-9, with 7 bases that match TRBD2. CDR3 nucleotide sequence: TGTGCCAGCAGCTTAAATGAGCGGGGAGGGCGTGGCACAGATACGCAGTATTTT. This codes for CASSLNERGGRGTDTQYF.